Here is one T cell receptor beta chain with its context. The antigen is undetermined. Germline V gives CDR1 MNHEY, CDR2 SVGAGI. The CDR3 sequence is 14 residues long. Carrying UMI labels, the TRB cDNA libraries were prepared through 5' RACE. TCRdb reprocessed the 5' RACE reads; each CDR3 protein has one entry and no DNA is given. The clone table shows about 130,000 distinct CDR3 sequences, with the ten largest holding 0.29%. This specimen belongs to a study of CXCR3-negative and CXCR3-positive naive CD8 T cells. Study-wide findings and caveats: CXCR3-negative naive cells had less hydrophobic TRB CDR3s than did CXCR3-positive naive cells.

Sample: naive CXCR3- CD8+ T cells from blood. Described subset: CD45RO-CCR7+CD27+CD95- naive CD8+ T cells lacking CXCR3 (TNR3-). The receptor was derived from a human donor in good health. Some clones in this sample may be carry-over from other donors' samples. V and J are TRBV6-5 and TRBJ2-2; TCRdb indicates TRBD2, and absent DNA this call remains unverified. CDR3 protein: CASREWEGTGELFF.